This TCR beta chain derives from a study of blood T cell repertoires in COVID-19. This study enrolled people aged 18 to 89 from 24 US geographic areas. CDR1 DFQATT and CDR2 SNEGSKA come from the germline V gene (reference sequence). This CDR3 spans 16 amino acids. Trimming removed 3 bases from V and 0 bases from J; junction bases left unmatched: 9. Here immunoSEQ multiplex PCR was the method, and the copy in TCRdb shows in-frame clones only, minus some. The sample carries under 200,000 clones, about nine tenths recorded once. The receptor was derived from a woman aged 18-29 years who had recovered from COVID-19. Material for sequencing was PBMCs or T cells enriched from blood (not recorded which). This rearrangement joins TRBV20-1 to TRBJ2-3; 7 positions match TRBD2. CDR3 nucleotide sequence: TGCAGTGCTAGTTCTCACCTAGCGGCAAGCACAGATACGCAGTATTTT. It encodes CSASSHLAASTDTQYF.